Following are 25 T cell receptor beta chains from one sample sequenced in a study of early T cells in non-severe SARS-CoV-2 infection. MiXCR, applied by TCRdb to the 5' RACE reads, yields one record per CDR3 protein. The repertoire holds tens of thousands of distinct CDR3 sequences, with 5% to 6.5% as singletons. The sequenced sample was whole blood, obtained at baseline. The receptors originated from an adult who was a healthcare worker with PCR-confirmed SARS-CoV-2 infection or an uninfected control (not recorded which).

This clonotype has a count of ten or more. V and J are TRBV9 and TRBJ1-1; D call uncertain. The CDR3 runs to 13 residues. CDR1 is SGDLS, CDR2 YYNGEE, per germline. Trimming removed 0 bases from V and 3 bases from J, with 6 bases in between. The CDR3 DNA reads TGTGCCAGCAGCGTAGCTGGGTACACTGAAGCTTTCTTT. As protein: CASSVAGYTEAFF.

This clonotype was counted many times. The genes are TRBV12-3 or TRBV12-4 and TRBJ2-7; D is undetermined. With 5 bases removed from V and 1 base from J, the gap between germline ends came to 9 bases. This CDR3 contains 13 residues. CDR3 protein: CASSPATSYEQYF. CDR3 coding DNA: TGTGCCAGCAGTCCAGCTACATCCTACGAGCAGTACTTC.

This clonotype has a count of ten or more. The chain carries TRBV28 and TRBJ1-2; a weak D match, TRBD1 (5 bases). V dropped 5 bases and J dropped 7 bases, with 14 bases sitting between them. Per germline, CDR1 MDHEN and CDR2 SYDVKM. The CDR3 is made up of 13 amino acids. The CDR3 spells CASSTRGGIGYTF. The CDR3, as DNA: TGTGCCAGCAGTACAAGGGGAGGGATTGGCTACACCTTC.

The gene calls are TRBV7-9 and TRBJ2-7; D unclear. Germline loops: CDR1 SEHNR, CDR2 FQNEAQ (reference sequence). Trimming pared 5 bases from V and 5 bases from J, leaving 7 bases between. The CDR3 consists of 11 residues. CDR3 sequence reads: CASSRNNEQYF. CDR3 DNA sequence: TGTGCCAGCAGCCGAAATAACGAGCAGTACTTC.

This clonotype showed up just a few times. This chain joins TRBV4-1 and TRBJ1-5, with D possibly TRBD1 on 6 matching bases. Trimming took 0 bases from V and 3 from J, leaving 15 bases between them. The CDR3 is 17 residues long. Germline V gives CDR1 MGHRA, CDR2 YSYEKL. The CDR3 here is CASSQDPGQNFNQPQHF. The CDR3 coding sequence is TGCGCCAGCAGCCAAGATCCCGGACAGAATTTCAATCAGCCCCAGCATTTT.

This clonotype was observed many times. This chain links TRBV27 with TRBJ2-1; a possible D gene is TRBD2 (6 bases). This CDR3 region has 15 residues. Germline CDR1 reads MNHEY; CDR2 reads SMNVEV (reference sequence). Trimming stripped 1 base from V and 0 bases from J, with 7 bases between. This CDR3 reads CASSLYSGSYNEQFF. CDR3 coding DNA: TGTGCCAGCAGTTTATATAGCGGCTCCTACAATGAGCAGTTCTTC.

This clonotype was counted only a few times. The J gene is TRBJ2-7, the V gene TRBV5-5; a possible D gene is TRBD2 (5 bases). Germline loops: CDR1 SGHKS, CDR2 YYEKEE (reference sequence). The CDR3 runs to 17 residues. Trimming stripped 0 bases from V and 2 bases from J, with 18 bases between. Here the CDR3 reads CASSLEGRRTGTYEQYF. For the CDR3, the DNA is TGTGCCAGCAGCTTGGAAGGACGACGGACTGGAACCTACGAGCAGTACTTC.

This clonotype was counted between two and nine times. The chain links TRBV6-6 to TRBJ2-5, with D perhaps given as TRBD1 or TRBD2 (5 bases each). Germline loops: CDR1 MNHNY, CDR2 SVGAGI (reference sequence). The V gene lost 6 bases and the J gene lost 9 bases, with 17 bases spanning the gap. The CDR3 loop spans 13 amino acids. CDR3 region: CASRTGTRGPQYF. CDR3 in DNA: TGTGCCAGCAGAACCGGGACCAGAGGGCCCCAGTACTTC.

V gene TRBV11-2 combines with J gene TRBJ2-1; 9 nucleotides line up with TRBD2. The germline V gene encodes CDR1 SGHAT and CDR2 FQNNGV. This CDR3 is built from 18 residues. With V trimmed by 2 bases and J by 9 bases, 17 bases remained unmatched. CDR3 protein: CASSLSPAYRGGDGEQFF. The CDR3 bases are TGTGCCAGCAGCTTATCCCCGGCCTATCGCGGGGGGGATGGTGAGCAGTTCTTC. The variable domain in full, completed from reference TRBV11-2 and TRBJ2-1, reads EAGVAQSPRYKIIEKRQSVAFWCNPISGHATLYWYQQILGQGPKLLIQFQNNGVVDDSQLPKDRFSAERLKGVDSTLKIQPAKLEDSAVYLCASSLSPAYRGGDGEQFFGPGTRLTVL.

This clonotype was recorded at least ten times. This chain uses TRBV28 with TRBJ1-6, with TRBD1 matching 11 bases. Germline values: CDR1 MDHEN, CDR2 SYDVKM. The CDR3 has 15 residues. The ends lost 4 bases at V and 9 bases at J; junction bases unmatched: 5. The CDR3 here is CASSWRDRGTSPLHF. The CDR3 DNA is TGTGCCAGCAGTTGGCGGGACAGGGGGACTTCACCCCTCCACTTT.

The rearrangement uses TRBV5-5 and TRBJ2-3; D is undetermined. Per germline, CDR1 SGHKS and CDR2 YYEKEE (reference sequence). V was cut by 0 bases and J by 0 bases, with 8 bases left in between. This CDR3 has 15 residues. CDR3: CASSLAVVSTDTQYF. The CDR3 bases are TGTGCCAGCAGCTTGGCGGTGGTTAGCACAGATACGCAGTATTTT. The full variable domain, rest sourced from reference TRBV5-5 and TRBJ2-3, is DAGVTQSPTHLIKTRGQQVTLRCSPISGHKSVSWYQQVLGQGPQFIFQYYEKEERGRGNFPDRFSARQFPNYSSELNVNALLLGDSALYLCASSLAVVSTDTQYFGPGTRLTVL.

In its sample, this clonotype was seen a few times. This chain joins TRBV28 and TRBJ2-5; D possibly corresponds to TRBD2 (7 bases). CDR1 is MDHEN, CDR2 SYDVKM, per germline. CDR3 length: 13 amino acids. The V end was cut by 6 bases, the J end by 4 bases, with 12 bases between. The CDR3 DNA follows: TGTGCCAGCAGGAGGGGGGGGACAGAGACCCAGTACTTC. It codes for CASRRGGTETQYF.

This clonotype was seen ten or more times. V usage is TRBV30 and J usage is TRBJ2-3; tentatively, D is TRBD2 (6 bases). The CDR3 consists of 15 residues. The germline CDR1 and CDR2 sequences are GTSNPN and SVGIG (reference sequence). Trimming left V 0 bases short and J 7 bases short, with 17 bases between. The CDR3 region is CAWSVAAGRVNTQYF. The DNA for the CDR3 is TGTGCCTGGAGTGTAGCCGCGGGACGAGTGAATACGCAGTATTTT.

The sample holds a few counts of this clonotype. The chain couples TRBV27 to TRBJ2-7, with D perhaps TRBD1 or TRBD2 (5 bases each). There are 15 residues in the CDR3. In germline, CDR1 is MNHEY, CDR2 SMNVEV (reference sequence). V shed 2 bases and J shed 1 base, with 12 bases lying between them. The CDR3 sequence is CASSLGWGRSYEQYF. The CDR3 region has the DNA TGTGCCAGCAGTTTAGGGTGGGGACGGTCCTACGAGCAGTACTTC.

This clonotype came up a few times. This rearrangement joins TRBV6-2 or TRBV6-3 to TRBJ2-5, with D possibly TRBD1 on 6 matching bases. Germline CDR1 and CDR2: MNHEY and SVGEGT. Trimming removed 4 bases from V and 0 bases from J, with 9 bases in between. The length of the CDR3 is 14 residues. This CDR3 is CASSLGHYQETQYF. In nucleotides, the CDR3 is TGTGCCAGCAGTTTGGGACATTACCAAGAGACCCAGTACTTC.

The chain is built from TRBV10-1 and TRBJ2-2; the D gene is possibly TRBD2 (5 bases). Between the trimmed V and J ends, which lost 10 bases and 4 bases, there was a span of 16 bases. Germline-derived CDR1 and CDR2 are WNHNN and SYGVQD (reference sequence). This CDR3 is built from 14 residues. The CDR3 loop is CATNGGLGTGELFF. CDR3 sequence (DNA): TGCGCCACCAACGGAGGTCTTGGCACCGGGGAGCTGTTTTTT.

This clonotype was picked up many times. The chain combines TRBV12-3 or TRBV12-4 with TRBJ2-2; possible D gene TRBD1, 6 bases. The CDR3 totals 14 residues. V shed 7 bases and J shed 3 bases, with 12 bases lying between them. The CDR3: CASTYRVDTGELFF. CDR3 sequence (DNA): TGTGCCAGCACTTACAGGGTGGACACCGGGGAGCTGTTTTTT.

This clonotype was counted a few times. This chain connects TRBV19 to TRBJ2-2; TRBD1 agrees at 7 bases. The V segment lost 7 bases and the J segment 0 bases; nucleotides outside the gene matches: 11. Germline assignment: CDR1 LNHDA and CDR2 SQIVND (reference sequence). The length of the CDR3 is 17 residues. The CDR3 sequence: CASTDPRDSANTGELFF. As DNA, the CDR3 is TGTGCCAGTACCGACCCTCGGGACAGTGCGAACACCGGGGAGCTGTTTTTT.

Ten or more counts support this clonotype. The chain combines TRBV20-1 with TRBJ1-1; D is undetermined. CDR1 is DFQATT, CDR2 SNEGSKA, per germline (reference sequence). The V end lost 0 bases, the J end lost 2 bases, and 10 bases lay between the germline ends. This CDR3 has 14 residues. The CDR3: CSARDLTSNTEAFF. The CDR3 DNA sequence: TGCAGTGCTAGAGATCTCACAAGCAACACTGAAGCTTTCTTT.

This clonotype was counted at least ten times. The chain couples TRBV20-1 to TRBJ2-5; D gene ambiguous. Germline V gene lookup returns CDR1 DFQATT and CDR2 SNEGSKA (reference sequence). Trimming removed 5 bases from V and 5 bases from J, with 9 bases in between. The CDR3 has 11 amino acids. CDR3 residues: CSARSPETQYF. CDR3 in DNA: TGCAGTGCTCGCTCCCCCGAGACCCAGTACTTC.

This clonotype was seen ten or more times. The rearrangement joins TRBV12-3 or TRBV12-4 to TRBJ2-3; 8 bases are a match to TRBD2. This CDR3 contains 15 residues. After removal of 6 bases from V and 4 bases from J, the junction contained 9 bases not matched to a gene. In DNA form, the CDR3 reads TGTGCCAGCAGAACCGGGACTAGATCGTCAGATACGCAGTATTTT. Translation: CASRTGTRSSDTQYF.

This clonotype was counted a few times. The V call is TRBV29-1, the J call TRBJ2-1; possible D gene TRBD2, 6 bases. The germline V gene has CDR1 SQVTM and CDR2 ANQGSEA. This CDR3 region has 17 residues. The ends were cut back, 3 bases at V and 0 bases at J, with 18 bases in the middle. DNA of the CDR3: TGCAGCGTTGACTTCTCGTCAGGGACTCACTCCTACAATGAGCAGTTCTTC. It codes for CSVDFSSGTHSYNEQFF.

There are many counts of this clonotype. The genes are TRBV7-2 and TRBJ1-2; possible D gene TRBD1, 6 bases. V was clipped by 1 base and J by 2 bases, with 8 bases between them. The CDR3 sequence is 14 residues long. CDR1 is SGHTA, CDR2 FQGNSA, per germline. The CDR3: CASSLGGRNYGYTF. As DNA, the CDR3 is TGTGCCAGCAGCTTAGGGGGGCGCAACTATGGCTACACCTTC.

This clonotype occurred many times. The chain employs TRBV20-1 and TRBJ1-1; 7 bases are shared with TRBD1. J lost 9 bases, V lost 1 base, and 5 bases had no gene match. This CDR3 contains 12 residues. Germline loops: CDR1 DFQATT, CDR2 SNEGSKA (reference sequence). This CDR3 is CSARAPGQQAFF. The CDR3 nucleotides read TGCAGTGCTAGAGCGCCGGGACAGCAAGCTTTCTTT.

This clonotype showed up many times. V usage is TRBV10-3 and J usage is TRBJ2-5, with TRBD1 identical over 7 bases. Trimming took 8 bases from V and 1 from J; bases not matched to a gene: 1. The CDR3 spans 12 residues. Germline V gene data show CDR1 as ENHRY and CDR2 as SYGVKD. CDR3 protein: CAIGDSQETQYF. CDR3 nucleotide sequence: TGTGCCATCGGGGACAGCCAAGAGACCCAGTACTTC.